This T cell receptor (beta chain) was documented in a study of CD8 T cells in ankylosing spondylitis. TCRdb passed the 5' RACE reads through MiXCR, listing each CDR3 protein once. The repertoire includes about 800,000 distinct CDR3 sequences, 10% to 15% of them detected once, and about 0.49% sits in the top ten. This clonotype was detected only a few times. Its antigen is unidentified. This CDR3 has 12 residues. V lost 5 bases to trimming and J lost 2 bases, with 5 bases between them. Germline-derived CDR1 and CDR2 are LGHDT and YNNKEL (reference sequence). Findings and limits, study-wide: Several highly homologous variants made up a TCR beta motif that seemed to typify ankylosing spondylitis blood. Earlier literature documents some of the motif variants in reactive arthritis synovial fluid and blood.

Sequenced input: blood, either unsorted or a sorted T cell fraction (not recorded which). The chain is built from TRBV3-1 and TRBJ2-3, with D unresolved. The TCR was taken from a male donor with ankylosing spondylitis. CDR3 in DNA: TGTGCCAGCAGCATTATCACAGATACGCAGTATTTT. Amino acid sequence: CASSIITDTQYF.